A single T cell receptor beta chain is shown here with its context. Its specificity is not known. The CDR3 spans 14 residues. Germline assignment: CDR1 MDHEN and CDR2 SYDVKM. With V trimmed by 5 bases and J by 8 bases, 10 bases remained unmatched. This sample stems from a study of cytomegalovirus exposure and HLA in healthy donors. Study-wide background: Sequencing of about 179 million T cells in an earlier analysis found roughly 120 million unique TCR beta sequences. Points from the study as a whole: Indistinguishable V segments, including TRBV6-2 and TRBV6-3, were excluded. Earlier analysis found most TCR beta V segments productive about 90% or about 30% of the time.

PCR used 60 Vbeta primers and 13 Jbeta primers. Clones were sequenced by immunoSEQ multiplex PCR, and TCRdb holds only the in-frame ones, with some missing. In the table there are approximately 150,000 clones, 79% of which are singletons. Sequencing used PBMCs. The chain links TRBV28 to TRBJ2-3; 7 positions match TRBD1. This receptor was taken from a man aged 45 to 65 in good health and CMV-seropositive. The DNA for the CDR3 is TGTGCCAGCAGTCACTCAGAAGGGGGCGGTACGCAGTATTTT. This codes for CASSHSEGGGTQYF.